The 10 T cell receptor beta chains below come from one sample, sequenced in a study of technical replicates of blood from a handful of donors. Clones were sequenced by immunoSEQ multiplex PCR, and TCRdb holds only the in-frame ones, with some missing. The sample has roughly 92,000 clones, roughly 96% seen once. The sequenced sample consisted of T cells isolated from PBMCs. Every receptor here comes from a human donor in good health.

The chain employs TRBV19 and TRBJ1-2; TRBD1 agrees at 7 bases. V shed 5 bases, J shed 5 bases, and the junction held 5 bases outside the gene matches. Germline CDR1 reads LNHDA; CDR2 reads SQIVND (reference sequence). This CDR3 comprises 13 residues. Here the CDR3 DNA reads TGTGCCAGTAGTGTCGACAGGGAATATGGCTACACCTTC. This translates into CASSVDREYGYTF.

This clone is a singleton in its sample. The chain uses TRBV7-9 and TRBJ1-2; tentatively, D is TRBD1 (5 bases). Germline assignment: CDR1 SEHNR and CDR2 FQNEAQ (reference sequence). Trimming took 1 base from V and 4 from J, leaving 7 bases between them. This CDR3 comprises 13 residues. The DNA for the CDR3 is TGTGCCAGCAGCTTAGTTCAGGGCTATGGCTACACCTTC. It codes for CASSLVQGYGYTF.

The DNA of the CDR3 is TGTGCCAGCTCACGAAGGACTAGCGGGACAAGCACAGATACGCAGTATTTT. It encodes CASSRRTSGTSTDTQYF. The gene calls are TRBV18 and TRBJ2-3; 12 bases map to TRBD2. Per germline, CDR1 KGHSH and CDR2 LQKENI. The CDR3 has 17 amino acids. The junction had 5 bases not matched to a gene; V was cut back by 4 bases and J by 0 bases.

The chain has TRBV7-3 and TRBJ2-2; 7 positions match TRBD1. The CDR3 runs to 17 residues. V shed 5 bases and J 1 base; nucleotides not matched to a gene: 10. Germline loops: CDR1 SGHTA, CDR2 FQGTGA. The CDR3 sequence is CASSPTPGGLNTGELFF. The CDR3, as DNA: TGTGCCAGCAGCCCGACCCCAGGGGGTTTGAACACCGGGGAGCTGTTTTTT.

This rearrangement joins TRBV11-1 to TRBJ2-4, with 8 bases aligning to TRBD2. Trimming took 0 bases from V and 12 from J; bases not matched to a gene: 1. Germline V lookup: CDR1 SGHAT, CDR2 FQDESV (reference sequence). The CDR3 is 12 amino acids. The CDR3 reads CASSLAGGAQYF. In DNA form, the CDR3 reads TGTGCCAGCAGCTTAGCCGGGGGGGCTCAGTACTTC. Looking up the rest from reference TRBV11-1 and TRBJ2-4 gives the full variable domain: EAEVAQSPRYKITEKSQAVAFWCDPISGHATLYWYRQILGQGPELLVQFQDESVVDDSQLPKDRFSAERLKGVDSTLKIQPAELGDSAMYLCASSLAGGAQYFGAGTRLSVL.

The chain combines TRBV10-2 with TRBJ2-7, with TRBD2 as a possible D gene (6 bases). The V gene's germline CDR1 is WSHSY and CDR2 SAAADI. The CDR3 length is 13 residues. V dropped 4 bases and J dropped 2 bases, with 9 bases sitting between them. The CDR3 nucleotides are TGCGCCAGCAGTGGGGACTCAACCTACGAGCAGTACTTC. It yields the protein CASSGDSTYEQYF.

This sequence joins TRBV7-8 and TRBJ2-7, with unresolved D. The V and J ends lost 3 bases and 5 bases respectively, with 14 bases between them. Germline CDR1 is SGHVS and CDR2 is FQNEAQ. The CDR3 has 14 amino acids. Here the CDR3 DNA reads TGTGCCAGCAGCTTCGTACTCTTGGCGGACGAGCAGTACTTC. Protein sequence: CASSFVLLADEQYF.

CDR3 protein: CASSLSGQALSGANVLTF. CDR3 coding DNA: TGCGCCAGCAGCTTGTCCGGACAGGCCCTCTCTGGGGCCAACGTCCTGACTTTC. The chain employs TRBV5-1 and TRBJ2-6, with 7 bases lining up with TRBD1. The CDR3 runs to 18 residues. V lost 1 base and J lost 0; bases outside the gene matches: 7. Per germline, CDR1 SGHRS and CDR2 YFSETQ.

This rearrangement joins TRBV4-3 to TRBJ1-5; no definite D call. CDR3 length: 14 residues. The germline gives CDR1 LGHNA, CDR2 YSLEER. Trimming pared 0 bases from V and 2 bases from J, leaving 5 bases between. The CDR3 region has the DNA TGCGCCAGCAGCCAAGAGGGCGGCAATCAGCCCCAGCATTTT. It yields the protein CASSQEGGNQPQHF.

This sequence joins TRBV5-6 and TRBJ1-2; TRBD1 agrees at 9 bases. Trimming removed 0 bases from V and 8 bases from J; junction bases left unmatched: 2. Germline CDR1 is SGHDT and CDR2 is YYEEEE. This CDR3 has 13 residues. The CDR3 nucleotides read TGTGCCAGCAGCTTGGACAGGGGGCGAGGCTACACCTTC. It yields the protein CASSLDRGRGYTF. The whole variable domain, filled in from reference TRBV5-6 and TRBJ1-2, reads DAGVTQSPTHLIKTRGQQVTLRCSPKSGHDTVSWYQQALGQGPQFIFQYYEEEERQRGNFPDRFSGHQFPNYSSELNVNALLLGDSALYLCASSLDRGRGYTFGSGTRLTVV.